This T cell receptor (beta chain) appears in the sequencing data of a study of cytomegalovirus exposure and HLA in healthy donors. In the case of this clone: A junction boundary mismatches the germline segment, possibly from a read error.

Primers included in the PCR were 60 Vbeta and 13 Jbeta primers. Some clones are missing from TCRdb's copy, which holds only in-frame ones; the method was immunoSEQ multiplex PCR. The sample shows 130,000 or so clones, 70% to 85% of them seen only once. Germline lookup yields CDR1 MDHEN and CDR2 SYDVKM. This CDR3 region has 12 residues. The sequenced material came from PBMCs. The V and J genes are TRBV28 and TRBJ1-2, with D possibly being TRBD1 (6 bases). The sequence was collected from a woman in her thirties or forties in good health and CMV-seronegative. The CDR3, as DNA: TGTGCCAGCCTACAGGGCGTCTACGCTCCACTCTTC. Its protein product is CASLQGVYAPLF.